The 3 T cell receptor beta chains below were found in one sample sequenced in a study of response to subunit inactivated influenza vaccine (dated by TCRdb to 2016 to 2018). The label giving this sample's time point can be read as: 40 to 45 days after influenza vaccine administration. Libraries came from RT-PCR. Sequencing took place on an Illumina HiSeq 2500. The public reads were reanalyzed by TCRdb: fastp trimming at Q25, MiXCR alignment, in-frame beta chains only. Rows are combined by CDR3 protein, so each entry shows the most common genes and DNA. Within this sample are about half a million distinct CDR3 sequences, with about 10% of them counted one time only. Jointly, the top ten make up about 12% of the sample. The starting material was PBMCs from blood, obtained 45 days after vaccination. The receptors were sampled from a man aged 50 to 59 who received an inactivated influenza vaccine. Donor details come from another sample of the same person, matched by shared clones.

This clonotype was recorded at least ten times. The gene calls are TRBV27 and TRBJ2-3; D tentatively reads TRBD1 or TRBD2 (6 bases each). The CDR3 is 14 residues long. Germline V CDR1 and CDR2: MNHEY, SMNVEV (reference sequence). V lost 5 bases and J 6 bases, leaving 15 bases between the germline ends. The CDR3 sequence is CASSPLGGADTQYF. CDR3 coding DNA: TGTGCCAGCAGTCCTTTGGGGGGCGCCGATACGCAGTATTTT.

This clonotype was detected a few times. The CDR3 sequence: CSARDDRTGTGELFF. CDR3 nucleotides: TGCAGTGCTAGAGATGATCGGACAGGCACCGGGGAGCTGTTTTTT. The rearrangement uses TRBV20-1 and TRBJ2-2; 7 bases agree with TRBD1. The CDR3 extends over 15 amino acids. Per germline, CDR1 DFQATT and CDR2 SNEGSKA (reference sequence). Trimming removed 0 bases from V and 4 bases from J; junction bases left unmatched: 5.

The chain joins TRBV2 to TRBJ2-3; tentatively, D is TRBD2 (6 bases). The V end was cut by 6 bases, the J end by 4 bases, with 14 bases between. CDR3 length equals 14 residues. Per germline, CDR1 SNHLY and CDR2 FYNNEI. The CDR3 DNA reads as TGTGCCAGCAGAGGTCAGGGAGGCTCAGATACGCAGTATTTT. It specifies CASRGQGGSDTQYF. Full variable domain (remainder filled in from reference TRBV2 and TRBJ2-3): EPEVTQTPSHQVTQMGQEVILRCVPISNHLYFYWYRQILGQKVEFLVSFYNNEISEKSEIFDDQFSVERPDGSNFTLKIRSTKLEDSAMYFCASRGQGGSDTQYFGPGTRLTVL.